The clone carrying this TCR beta chain was counted a few times. What it binds is unknown. RNA transcripts were the template for amplifying TCR beta CDR3 regions. Primed by the HTBI set, a first-round RT-PCR was run on the TCR CDR3. TCRdb re-analysed the multiplex PCR reads in MiXCR, keeping a single row per CDR3 protein. The sample holds under 700,000 distinct CDR3 sequences, about a sixth seen once. The germline CDR1 and CDR2 sequences are SNHLY and FYNNEI. V was trimmed by 2 bases and J by 3 bases, leaving 8 bases between them. This CDR3 contains 13 residues. This entry comes from a study of T cells in Graves' hyperthyroidism and ophthalmopathy. Whole-study results and caveats: Stable hyperthyroidism was separated from ophthalmopathy by a model based on 13 V-J features. Most thyroid clonotypes with frequency above 0.001 were detected in blood.

The chain employs TRBV2 and TRBJ2-7; tentative D call: TRBD1 (6 bases). This receptor was obtained from a woman aged 18-29 years with Graves' hyperthyroidism. Specimen: blood. CDR3 nucleotides: TGTGCCAGCAGTGAAACAGGGATCTACGAGCAGTACTTC. Encoded protein: CASSETGIYEQYF. The full variable domain, in which reference TRBV2 and TRBJ2-7 provide the parts outside the CDR3, is EPEVTQTPSHQVTQMGQEVILRCVPISNHLYFYWYRQILGQKVEFLVSFYNNEISEKSEIFDDQFSVERPDGSNFTLKIRSTKLEDSAMYFCASSETGIYEQYFGPGTRLTVT.